This T cell receptor beta chain was obtained from a study of blood T cell repertoires in COVID-19. Overall study context: Both acute and convalescent COVID-19 samples were obtained from the United States, Italy and Spain. T cells, B-cell-depleted T cells, or PBMCs provided the cDNA or gDNA that served as material.

As processed by the authors: Amplification of reference gene primers was used by the study to estimate nucleated cell counts. Produced via immunoSEQ multiplex PCR; TCRdb's table is partial and in-frame only. The V and J calls and clone size were taken over from that table, and D and trimming were inferred from the DNA. The table lists approximately 130,000 clones, around two thirds of them singletons. V lost 1 base, J lost 7 bases, and 5 bases stayed unmatched. Germline CDR1 SGHTA, CDR2 FQGNSA. The CDR3 runs 15 residues. This sequence was found in a woman in her 70s with acute or convalescent COVID-19. The rearrangement joins TRBV7-2 to TRBJ2-3; 10 nucleotides match TRBD2. The material sequenced was peripheral blood. In nucleotides, the CDR3 is TGTGCCAGCAGCTTAGAGTCTAGCGGGAGATATACGCAGTATTTT. Residues: CASSLESSGRYTQYF.